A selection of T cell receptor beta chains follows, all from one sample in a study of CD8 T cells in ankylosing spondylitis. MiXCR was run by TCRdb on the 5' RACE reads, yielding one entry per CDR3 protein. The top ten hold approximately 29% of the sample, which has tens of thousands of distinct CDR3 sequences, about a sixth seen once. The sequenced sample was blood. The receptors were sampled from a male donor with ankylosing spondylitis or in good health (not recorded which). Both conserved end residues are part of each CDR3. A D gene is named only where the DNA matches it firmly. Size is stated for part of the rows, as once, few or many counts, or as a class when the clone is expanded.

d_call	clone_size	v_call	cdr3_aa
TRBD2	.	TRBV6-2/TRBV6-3	CASGSGGLNNEQFF
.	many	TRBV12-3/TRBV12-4	CASSLRGGELFF
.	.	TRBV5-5	CASSPRVSDTGELFF
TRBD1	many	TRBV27	CASGTGGLSYNEQFF
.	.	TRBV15	CATSSPLGGRNTEAFF
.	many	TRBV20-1	CSARDTLRGDTGELFF
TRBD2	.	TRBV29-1	CSVEGLAESTDTQYF
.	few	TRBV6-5	CASSRQVRNTEAFF
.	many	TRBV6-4	CASSAQGDTGELFF
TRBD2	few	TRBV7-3	CASSPFGTSGPNEQFF
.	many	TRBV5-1	CASSLVGRTEAFF
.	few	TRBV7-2	CASSSTDTQYF
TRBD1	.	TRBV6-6	CASSKGTAHLANEKLFF
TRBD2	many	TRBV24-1	CATSGGLAGSGELFF
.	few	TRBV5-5	CASSRGPFIYEQYF
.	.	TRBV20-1	CSARVITLGEQFF
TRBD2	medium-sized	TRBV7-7	CASSLGERGTQYF
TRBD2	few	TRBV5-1	CASSFMGLAGVYNEQFF
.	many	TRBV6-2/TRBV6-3	CASSSKPQTGGNTGELFF
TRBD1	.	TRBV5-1	CASSPRQGPGELFF
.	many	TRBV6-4	CASTPDADTGELFF
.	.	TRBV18	CASSRDYEQFF
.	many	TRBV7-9	CASNPNTGELFF
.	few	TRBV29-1	CSGQQGYNEQFF
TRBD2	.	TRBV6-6	CANSYSRGGDGELFF
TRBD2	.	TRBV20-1	CSARLAGPWTDTQYF
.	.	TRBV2	CASRSPKSAGSTEAFF
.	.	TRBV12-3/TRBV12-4	CASSPHSGNTGELFF
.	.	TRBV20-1	CSASDGSLETQYF
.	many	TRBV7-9	CASSSTVDTQYF
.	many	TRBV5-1	CASSLDAGRSYEQYF
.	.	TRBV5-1	CASSRWSGEETQYF
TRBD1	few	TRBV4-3	CASSQGTGTAGANVLTF
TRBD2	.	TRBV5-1	CASSQQTSGGRETQYF
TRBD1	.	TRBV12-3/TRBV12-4	CASRRDSGAAGEAFF
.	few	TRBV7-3	CASSFQQGRRELFF
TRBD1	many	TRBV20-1	CSAPGTVDTEAFF
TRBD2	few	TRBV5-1	CASSFGTSGSSYNEQFF
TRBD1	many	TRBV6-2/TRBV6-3	CASRPTGGWGPQHF
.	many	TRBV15	CATSRARAYEQYF
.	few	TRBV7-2	CASSSNLATNEKLFF
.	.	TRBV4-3	CASSQERDYGYTF
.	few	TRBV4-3	CASSQGEVIARVNTEAFF
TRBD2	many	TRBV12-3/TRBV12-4	CASSLLGRAYEQYF
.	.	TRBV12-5	CASGVGVTEAFF
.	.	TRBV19	CASSIDLDRRNGYTF
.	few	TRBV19	CASSISRGNTEAFF
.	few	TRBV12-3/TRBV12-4	CASSPRPDRSSGANVLTF